Presented here are 14 T cell receptor beta chains from one specimen sequenced in a study of PD-1 blockade in classical Hodgkin lymphoma. All patients experienced relapse after autologous stem cell transplantation, and brentuximab vedotin exposure was variable. Sequenced by immunoSEQ multiplex PCR; TCRdb stores in-frame clones only, minus some. This sample has 13,000 to 15,000 clones, with less than 80% found just once. The input for sequencing was peripheral blood mononuclear cells (PBMCs), taken at baseline. The receptors were gathered from a human donor with classical Hodgkin lymphoma.

The chain recombines TRBV5-1 with TRBJ2-3; the D gene is possibly TRBD1 (6 bases). The CDR3 sequence is 14 residues long. Germline CDR1 is SGHRS and CDR2 is YFSETQ. Trimming left V 1 base short and J 5 bases short, with 11 bases between. Here the CDR3 reads CASSLFKGQDTQYF. CDR3 nucleotides: TGCGCCAGCAGCTTGTTCAAGGGACAAGATACGCAGTATTTT.

This chain links TRBV19 with TRBJ1-5; TRBD1 agrees at 11 bases. Germline assignment: CDR1 LNHDA and CDR2 SQIVND (reference sequence). This CDR3 region has 19 residues. The V segment lost 1 base and the J segment 4 bases; nucleotides outside the gene matches: 12. CDR3 nucleotides: TGTGCCAGTAGTATAGCGCGGTACATGGGACAGGGGGGGAATCAGCCCCAGCATTTT. It translates to CASSIARYMGQGGNQPQHF.

This clone was seen only a few times. This sequence joins TRBV7-2 and TRBJ2-5; D unresolved. The germline V gene encodes CDR1 SGHTA and CDR2 FQGNSA. The CDR3 contains 14 residues. The V gene lost 1 base and the J gene lost 2 bases, with 8 bases spanning the gap. CDR3 DNA sequence: TGTGCCAGCAGCTTAGGCGGCAGACAAGAGACCCAGTACTTC. Amino acid sequence: CASSLGGRQETQYF. The full variable domain, its missing parts supplied by reference TRBV7-2 and TRBJ2-5, is GAGVSQSPSNKVTEKGKDVELRCDPISGHTALYWYRQSLGQGLEFLIYFQGNSAPDKSGLPSDRFSAERTGGSVSTLTIQRTQQEDSAVYLCASSLGGRQETQYFGPGTRLLVL.

This chain connects TRBV7-8 to TRBJ2-7; D is unresolved. Per germline, CDR1 SGHVS and CDR2 FQNEAQ. V lost 5 bases, J lost 2 bases, and 13 bases lay in between. The CDR3 sequence is 14 residues long. CDR3 region: CASSPMDPAYEQYF. CDR3 nucleotide sequence: TGTGCCAGCAGCCCGATGGACCCAGCCTACGAGCAGTACTTC. Based on the CDR3 plus reference TRBV7-8 and TRBJ2-7, the full variable domain is GAGVSQSPRYKVAKRGQDVALRCDPISGHVSLFWYQQALGQGPEFLTYFQNEAQLDKSGLPSDRFFAERPEGSVSTLKIQRTQQEDSAVYLCASSPMDPAYEQYFGPGTRLTVT.

The rearrangement links TRBV30 to TRBJ2-7; 14 bases fit TRBD2. Trimming at V came to 4 bases and at J to 4 bases, leaving 3 bases not matched to a gene. The CDR3 has 14 amino acids. CDR1 is GTSNPN, CDR2 SVGIG, per germline (reference sequence). The CDR3 DNA reads as TGTGCCTGGATGGGGACTAGCGGGAGTTACGAGCAGTACTTC. Protein: CAWMGTSGSYEQYF.

This clone was observed once. The rearrangement joins TRBV27 to TRBJ2-1, with 14 bases fitting TRBD2. V shed 5 bases, J shed 8 bases, and the junction held 11 bases outside the gene matches. This CDR3 contains 17 residues. Germline loops: CDR1 MNHEY, CDR2 SMNVEV (reference sequence). The CDR3 bases are TGTGCCAGCAGTCTCCTCGGGACTAGCGGGAGTAAGGATGAGCAGTTCTTC. Translated, it gives CASSLLGTSGSKDEQFF.

This clone occurred a few times. The chain joins TRBV29-1 to TRBJ2-7; D is possibly TRBD1 (5 bases). The V gene's germline CDR1 is SQVTM and CDR2 ANQGSEA. This CDR3 contains 13 residues. V lost 2 bases to trimming and J lost 6 bases, with 14 bases between them. CDR3 sequence: CSVELGRVSEQYF. CDR3 nucleotides: TGCAGCGTTGAATTGGGCAGGGTGAGCGAGCAGTACTTC.

The V and J genes are TRBV28 and TRBJ2-4, with 10 bases fitting TRBD2. This CDR3 contains 21 residues. V trimming: 2 bases; J trimming: 10 bases; junction bases outside the gene matches: 26. In germline, CDR1 is MDHEN, CDR2 SYDVKM. As DNA, the CDR3 is TGTGCCAGCAGTTTACTGGGGGTCGACATCTCTAACAGGACTAGCGGAGAAATTCAGTACTTC. The encoded protein is CASSLLGVDISNRTSGEIQYF.

The chain uses TRBV6-5 and TRBJ2-1; 7 bases fit TRBD2. The ends lost 7 bases at V and 9 bases at J; junction bases unmatched: 3. Germline V gene sequence: CDR1 MNHEY, CDR2 SVGAGI. The CDR3 consists of 11 residues. In DNA form, the CDR3 reads TGTGCCAGCAACAGCGGGGCTGAGCAGTTCTTC. Translation gives CASNSGAEQFF.

The chain carries TRBV28 and TRBJ1-5, with 8 nucleotides matching TRBD1. Germline V gene data show CDR1 as MDHEN and CDR2 as SYDVKM. Trimming cost V 6 bases and J 7 bases; bases outside gene matches: 8. This CDR3 comprises 14 residues. DNA for the CDR3: TGTGCCAGCAGACTGACAGGGGACGGACAGCCCCAGCATTTT. Residues: CASRLTGDGQPQHF.

This chain connects TRBV5-6 to TRBJ2-7; the D gene is possibly TRBD2 (5 bases). V was trimmed by 0 bases and J by 0 bases, leaving 10 bases between them. This CDR3 is 15 amino acids long. Germline CDR1 is SGHDT and CDR2 is YYEEEE. The CDR3 loop is CASSLAERASYEQYF. The CDR3 DNA is TGTGCCAGCAGCTTGGCCGAGAGGGCCTCCTACGAGCAGTACTTC.

The chain employs TRBV6-5 and TRBJ2-7, with TRBD2 identical over 13 bases. Looked up from germline, CDR1 is MNHEY and CDR2 is SVGAGI. The V and J ends lost 2 bases and 4 bases, in that order; junction bases with no gene match: 5. The CDR3 is made up of 16 amino acids. The DNA of the CDR3 is TGTGCCAGCAGTTACCCGGGACTAGCGGGAACTTACGAGCAGTACTTC. Residues: CASSYPGLAGTYEQYF.

The sample holds a few counts of this clone. The chain joins TRBV9 to TRBJ2-5; possibly TRBD2 for D (6 bases). CDR1 is SGDLS and CDR2 is YYNGEE in the germline V gene. V was cut by 3 bases and J by 1 base, with 13 bases left in between. The CDR3 extends over 15 amino acids. The CDR3 DNA follows: TGTGCCAGCAGCGCCTCCGGGACTTCCCAAGAGACCCAGTACTTC. This encodes CASSASGTSQETQYF.

This sequence joins TRBV5-1 and TRBJ2-7, with 8 bases fitting TRBD1. CDR1 SGHRS and CDR2 YFSETQ come from the germline V gene. Unmatched junction bases numbered 7, after V lost 1 base and J lost 7 bases. The CDR3 runs to 14 residues. The CDR3 nucleotides read TGCGCCAGCAGCTTGATCCCGGACAGGGAAGAGCAGTACTTC. Translating it yields CASSLIPDREEQYF.